Shown below are 27 T cell receptor beta chains from a single sample sequenced in a study of control samples from healthy donors and cancer patients. TCRdb's copy holds only in-frame clones and misses some; the assay was immunoSEQ multiplex PCR. The sample lists tens of thousands of clones; roughly 87% were seen once. Specimen: blood. The source is a woman between 45 and 65 years old in good health.

The chain recombines TRBV9 with TRBJ1-1; D not resolved. Trimming shortened V by 3 bases and J by 5 bases, and 11 bases separated the two germline ends. The CDR3 extends over 13 amino acids. The germline V gene has CDR1 SGDLS and CDR2 YYNGEE. The CDR3 here is CASSETLRTEAFF. The DNA for the CDR3 is TGTGCCAGCAGCGAAACTTTAAGAACTGAAGCTTTCTTT.

The V call is TRBV28, the J call TRBJ2-3; D remains unclear. The CDR3 totals 16 residues. Germline V CDR1 and CDR2: MDHEN, SYDVKM. The V and J ends lost 6 bases and 1 base respectively, with 17 bases between them. CDR3 amino acids: CASSPPRRVGTDTQYF. In DNA, the CDR3 is TGTGCCAGCAGCCCTCCCCGTCGGGTCGGCACAGATACGCAGTATTTT.

V is TRBV28 and J is TRBJ2-5; no reliable D call. Germline V gene lookup returns CDR1 MDHEN and CDR2 SYDVKM. The CDR3 extends over 13 amino acids. Trimming shortened V by 5 bases and J by 0 bases, and 7 bases separated the two germline ends. The CDR3 region is CASSPPNQETQYF. CDR3 bases: TGTGCCAGCAGTCCGCCTAACCAAGAGACCCAGTACTTC.

CDR3 protein: CASSLGDRTNEQFF. The CDR3 DNA reads TGCGCCAGCAGCTTGGGGGACAGAACCAATGAGCAGTTCTTC. This chain uses TRBV5-1 with TRBJ2-1; 7 bases match TRBD1. Germline values: CDR1 SGHRS, CDR2 YFSETQ. The CDR3 loop spans 14 amino acids. V lost 0 bases to trimming and J lost 6 bases; unmatched junction nucleotides: 3.

V is TRBV2 and J is TRBJ2-3, with D unresolved. In germline, CDR1 is SNHLY, CDR2 FYNNEI. The V end lost 1 base, the J end lost 8 bases, and 10 bases lay between the germline ends. The CDR3 length is 13 residues. The CDR3 sequence: CASSEEPSGTQYF. In DNA, the CDR3 is TGTGCCAGCAGTGAAGAACCCTCCGGTACGCAGTATTTT.

This chain connects TRBV10-3 to TRBJ1-2; TRBD1 is a possible D gene (5 bases). The CDR3 totals 11 residues. V was cut by 6 bases and J by 8 bases, with 10 bases left in between. Germline V gene sequence: CDR1 ENHRY, CDR2 SYGVKD. The DNA for the CDR3 is TGTGCCATCAGAATGGACAACGGCTACACCTTC. This gives the protein CAIRMDNGYTF.

The chain combines TRBV3-1 (or the pseudogene TRBV3-2) with TRBJ2-3, with D unresolved. The ends were cut back, 2 bases at V and 5 bases at J, with 14 bases in the middle. The length of the CDR3 is 15 residues. Germline loops: CDR1 LGHDT, CDR2 YNNKEL (reference sequence). The CDR3 bases are TGTGCCAGCAGCCAAAACTCAGGTCTAGGAGATACGCAGTATTTT. The encoded protein is CASSQNSGLGDTQYF.

The CDR3 DNA sequence: TGTGCCAGCAGCTTGGCCGGGGGGAACACTGAAGCTTTCTTT. Amino acid sequence: CASSLAGGNTEAFF. V is TRBV7-3 and J is TRBJ1-1, with a weak D call TRBD1 (5 bases). The CDR3 covers 14 residues. Per germline, CDR1 SGHTA and CDR2 FQGTGA. V dropped 3 bases and J dropped 1 base, with 9 bases sitting between them.

In this sample, this clone turned up once. The CDR3 sequence is CASSEWDRPPYEQYF. In nucleotides, the CDR3 is TGTGCCAGCAGTGAATGGGACAGGCCTCCCTACGAGCAGTACTTC. The chain uses TRBV2 and TRBJ2-7, with TRBD1 identical over 8 bases. V was clipped by 2 bases and J by 2 bases; unmatched bases: 5. CDR1 and CDR2 (germline): SNHLY, FYNNEI. CDR3 size: 15 residues.

The rearrangement links TRBV7-2 to TRBJ1-1; a possible D gene is TRBD1 (5 bases). CDR3 length equals 16 residues. Germline V gene lookup returns CDR1 SGHTA and CDR2 FQGNSA. The V end was cut by 3 bases, the J end by 1 base, with 15 bases between. The CDR3 protein is CASSFDSALGNTEAFF. CDR3 coding DNA: TGTGCCAGCAGCTTTGACAGCGCTCTGGGGAACACTGAAGCTTTCTTT.

The chain joins TRBV29-1 to TRBJ1-2; the D gene is possibly TRBD1 (5 bases). Between the trimmed V and J ends, which lost 0 bases and 7 bases, there was a span of 18 bases. Germline CDR1 and CDR2: SQVTM and ANQGSEA. The CDR3 is made up of 15 amino acids. CDR3 in DNA: TGCAGCGTTGAAGATAGAGGGCGGGGAGGGGCTGGCTACACCTTC. Translated: CSVEDRGRGGAGYTF.

The gene calls are TRBV5-1 and TRBJ1-1; no firm D call. V gave up 1 base and J gave up 7 bases, with 8 bases separating them. This CDR3 comprises 12 residues. Looked up from germline, CDR1 is SGHRS and CDR2 is YFSETQ. CDR3 in amino acids: CASSLSGVEAFF. The CDR3 region has the DNA TGCGCCAGCAGCTTGAGCGGGGTTGAAGCTTTCTTT. The variable domain in full, completed from reference TRBV5-1 and TRBJ1-1, reads KAGVTQTPRYLIKTRGQQVTLSCSPISGHRSVSWYQQTPGQGLQFLFEYFSETQRNKGNFPGRFSGRQFSNSRSEMNVSTLELGDSALYLCASSLSGVEAFFGQGTRLTVV.

In this sample, this clone turned up once. The chain combines TRBV15 with TRBJ2-2; D possibly corresponds to TRBD1 (6 bases). The germline CDR1 and CDR2 sequences are LNHNV and YYDKDF (reference sequence). V lost 1 base to trimming and J lost 6 bases, with 15 bases between them. This CDR3 spans 16 amino acids. CDR3 loop: CATSRGWAEGAGELFF. The CDR3 DNA reads as TGTGCCACCAGCAGAGGTTGGGCAGAGGGGGCCGGGGAGCTGTTTTTT.

The V call is TRBV2, the J call TRBJ1-2; D may be TRBD1 (6 bases). This CDR3 is built from 13 residues. Germline CDR1 is SNHLY and CDR2 is FYNNEI. V was cut by 7 bases and J by 8 bases, with 17 bases left in between. CDR3 loop: CASTERTEKGYTF. CDR3 nucleotide sequence: TGTGCCAGCACCGAGCGGACAGAGAAGGGCTACACCTTC.

The chain combines TRBV4-1 with TRBJ1-1; maybe TRBD1 (5 bases). The CDR3 runs 15 residues. Germline CDR1 and CDR2: MGHRA and YSYEKL. The germline V and J ends were trimmed by 3 bases and 1 base, with 12 bases remaining between them. CDR3 sequence: CASSHQSTANTEAFF. The DNA for the CDR3 is TGCGCCAGCAGCCACCAGTCGACAGCGAACACTGAAGCTTTCTTT.

The chain employs TRBV28 and TRBJ1-2, with D hard to call. Deletions cut 4 bases from V and 1 base from J, with 4 bases between. The germline V gene encodes CDR1 MDHEN and CDR2 SYDVKM. This CDR3 spans 12 amino acids. CDR3 region: CASSSINYGYTF. The DNA of the CDR3 is TGTGCCAGCAGTTCAATTAACTATGGCTACACCTTC.

V usage is TRBV7-9 and J usage is TRBJ2-2; no definite D call. V lost 1 base and J 6 bases, leaving 6 bases between the germline ends. The CDR3 length is 13 residues. Germline loops: CDR1 SEHNR, CDR2 FQNEAQ (reference sequence). The CDR3 spells CASSLGLAGELFF. Here the CDR3 DNA reads TGTGCCAGCAGCTTAGGTTTAGCCGGGGAGCTGTTTTTT.

V and J are TRBV19 and TRBJ2-5, with 8 nucleotides matching TRBD1. Trimming cost V 1 base and J 3 bases; bases outside gene matches: 4. Germline-derived CDR1 and CDR2 are LNHDA and SQIVND (reference sequence). This CDR3 has 15 residues. CDR3 coding DNA: TGTGCCAGTAGTATAGTCCACAGGGGGGAAGAGACCCAGTACTTC. Its translation is CASSIVHRGEETQYF.

The chain has TRBV19 and TRBJ2-3; no definite D call. The CDR3 is made up of 14 amino acids. Germline-derived CDR1 and CDR2 are LNHDA and SQIVND (reference sequence). V dropped 5 bases and J dropped 0 bases, with 9 bases sitting between them. The CDR3 region is CASSFQASTDTQYF. The CDR3 coding sequence is TGTGCCAGTAGTTTCCAGGCTAGCACAGATACGCAGTATTTT.

The chain combines TRBV9 with TRBJ2-3; TRBD2 might be the D (7 bases). CDR3 length: 19 amino acids. Trimming shortened V by 3 bases and J by 4 bases, and 27 bases separated the two germline ends. CDR1 and CDR2 from the germline V gene are SGDLS and YYNGEE. The CDR3 reads CASSERLTGRARGADTQYF. CDR3 nucleotides: TGTGCCAGCAGCGAGAGGCTTACAGGGAGGGCCAGAGGGGCAGATACGCAGTATTTT.

The genes are TRBV5-1 and TRBJ1-4, with D possibly matching TRBD1 (5 bases). Per the germline V gene, CDR1 is SGHRS and CDR2 is YFSETQ. Trimming cost V 0 bases and J 10 bases, with 13 bases left between them. This CDR3 is 14 amino acids long. The CDR3 loop is CASSLEWGPGKLFF. CDR3 coding DNA: TGCGCCAGCAGCTTGGAATGGGGACCCGGAAAACTGTTTTTT.

The V gene is TRBV29-1, the J gene TRBJ2-7; 8 positions agree with TRBD1. Germline V gives CDR1 SQVTM, CDR2 ANQGSEA. V shed 7 bases, J shed 2 bases, and the junction held 4 bases outside the gene matches. The CDR3 runs to 12 residues. The CDR3: CSAGQGAYEQYF. As DNA, the CDR3 is TGCAGCGCAGGACAGGGAGCCTACGAGCAGTACTTC.

This chain uses TRBV29-1 with TRBJ2-1; D unclear. The CDR3 covers 13 residues. Germline CDR1 reads SQVTM; CDR2 reads ANQGSEA. V lost 1 base to trimming and J lost 1 base, with 5 bases between them. The CDR3 nucleotides are TGCAGCGTTGAAGCTCAATCCTACAATGAGCAGTTCTTC. Protein: CSVEAQSYNEQFF.

The table lists this clone with a count of one. The chain recombines TRBV27 with TRBJ2-2; D unresolved. V lost 3 bases and J 6 bases, leaving 5 bases between the germline ends. The CDR3 is 12 amino acids. The germline V gene encodes CDR1 MNHEY and CDR2 SMNVEV (reference sequence). CDR3 in DNA: TGTGCCAGCAGTTTCCTACCCGGGGAGCTGTTTTTT. As protein: CASSFLPGELFF.

The chain joins TRBV28 to TRBJ2-7; perhaps TRBD2 as D (6 bases). Germline assignment: CDR1 MDHEN and CDR2 SYDVKM. Trimming shortened V by 2 bases and J by 0 bases, and 11 bases separated the two germline ends. This CDR3 contains 15 residues. In nucleotides, the CDR3 is TGTGCCAGCAGTTTAGCGGGACTGAGCTCCTACGAGCAGTACTTC. This sequence encodes CASSLAGLSSYEQYF.

The chain couples TRBV27 to TRBJ2-1; 11 nucleotides line up with TRBD2. Trimming cost V 6 bases and J 10 bases; bases outside gene matches: 11. This CDR3 has 15 amino acids. Germline assignment: CDR1 MNHEY and CDR2 SMNVEV (reference sequence). The CDR3 nucleotides read TGTGCCAGCAGCTTACTAGCGGGAGTCCCAGGCGAGCAGTTCTTC. Translated: CASSLLAGVPGEQFF.

The CDR3 coding sequence is TGTGCCAGCAGCGTAGATATACGTACCTACGAGCAGTACTTC. It encodes CASSVDIRTYEQYF. The chain couples TRBV9 to TRBJ2-7, with D hard to call. Germline assignment: CDR1 SGDLS and CDR2 YYNGEE. This CDR3 contains 14 residues. With 0 bases removed from V and 2 bases from J, the gap between germline ends came to 9 bases. Using reference TRBV9 and TRBJ2-7 for the parts outside the CDR3, the full variable domain is DSGVTQTPKHLITATGQRVTLRCSPRSGDLSVYWYQQSLDQGLQFLIQYYNGEERAKGNILERFSAQQFPDLHSELNLSSLELGDSALYFCASSVDIRTYEQYFGPGTRLTVT.